This T cell receptor (beta chain) comes out of a study of blood T cell repertoires in COVID-19 (dated by TCRdb to 2020 to 2022). Concerning the study at large: Samples covering the acute and convalescent phases of COVID-19 were provided by collaborators in the United States, Italy and Spain. The samples were drawn from two sources: the first 160 participants of the ongoing ImmuneRACE study, and 1,000 to 1,500 subjects contributed by 6 global collaborators. A de-identified subject ID, COVID-19 status, age in years and sex were almost always included in the sample metadata. Deeply sampled blood TCRbeta repertoires from subjects exposed to, actively infected with, or recovered from COVID-19 were included in the dataset. The prospective study material was composed of cDNA or gDNA derived from T cells, B-cell-depleted T cells, or PBMCs. HLA class I and class II types, where available, came from metadata supplied by the sample provider rather than from assay-based typing. The repertoires were released in a freely available public database meant as a resource for research on the immune response to SARS-CoV-2. Overall results and qualifications from the work: Clinical and demographic metadata were provided uncurated, with the amount varying by source and participant.

TCRbeta CDR3 regions were amplified from genomic DNA using the immunoSEQ Assay, a bias-controlled multiplex PCR. The original pipeline was this. The number of nucleated cells in each sample was estimated from the amplification of reference gene primers within the assay. To quantify the absolute abundance of each unique TCRbeta CDR3 rearrangement, sequence reads were collapsed and filtered. For each sample, productive Simpson clonality was calculated by taking the square root of Simpson's diversity index across productive rearrangements. TCRdb limited this immuneACCESS table to in-frame rearrangements with V and J called. A share of clones is missing; checked studies link under half to unresolved V genes, and the rest is unexplained. The V and J calls and clone size were taken over from that table, and D and trimming were inferred from the DNA. Recorded for this sample are hundreds of thousands of clones; approximately 88% of them occurred a single time. The ten top clones hold 6% to 6.5% of the sample.

From a lookup of the germline V gene, CDR1 and CDR2 are SGDLS and YYNGEE. The germline ends are 18 bases apart after V is trimmed by 4 bases and J by 8 bases. Including cysteine and phenylalanine, the CDR3 has 14 amino acids. This entry keeps only the CDR3 DNA: 42 bases, framed from base 1. On this clone itself: No antigen is known for it. No base quality information exists; no much larger clone differs at one position.

One collaborating source in Seattle enrolled patients while the patients were actively infected and followed the patients over time throughout the course of disease. Each collaborating institution followed its own protocols to collect whole blood in K2EDTA tubes. For TCRbeta analysis, collaborators shipped samples in one of three forms: frozen whole blood, isolated PBMCs, or DNA extracted from either of those sample types. The receptor was isolated from a woman under 40 with COVID-19, enrolled during active disease. Input material: peripheral blood. The chain joins TRBV9 to TRBJ1-1, with no reliable assignment of the D segment. The encoded CDR3 is CASSPLGLGNEAFF. The sequenced DNA is TGTGCCAGCAGCCCCCTGGGCCTCGGGAACGAAGCTTTCTTT.